This T cell receptor (beta chain) was captured in a study of blood T cell repertoires in COVID-19. Study-level information: The United States, Italy and Spain provided the acute and convalescent COVID-19 samples. From T cells, B-cell-depleted T cells, or PBMCs came the material, which was cDNA or gDNA.

This clone was picked up one time. CDR3 length: 14 amino acids. The germline CDR1 and CDR2 sequences are SEHNR and FQNEAQ (reference sequence). Trimming shortened V by 7 bases and J by 5 bases, and 15 bases separated the two germline ends. Methods used by the authors: Reference gene primer amplification gave estimated nucleated cell counts. Clones were sequenced by immunoSEQ multiplex PCR, and TCRdb holds only the in-frame ones, with some missing. That table is the source of V, J and clone size, and D and trimming were worked out from the DNA. Found here are about 53,000 clones, roughly 88% of them singletons; the top ten hold roughly 2.5%.

The TCR sequence derives from a man aged 80 or over with acute or convalescent COVID-19. The chain is built from TRBV7-9 and TRBJ1-5, with D possibly being TRBD1 (6 bases). The sequenced sample consisted of peripheral blood. The CDR3 nucleotides read TGTGCCAGCAACTATTACAGGGTTGATCAGCCCCAGCATTTT. Its protein is CASNYYRVDQPQHF.